Listed below are T cell receptor beta chains from one sample, sequenced in a study of blood T cell repertoires in COVID-19. The method was immunoSEQ multiplex PCR; TCRdb's version includes in-frame clones alone and lacks a portion of them. The data contain about 240,000 clones, about 88% of them singletons. Sequenced material: peripheral blood. The receptor source for this set is a woman aged 40 to 50 who had recovered from COVID-19. CDR3s include the opening cysteine and the closing phenylalanine or tryptophan.

V gene	J gene	CDR3 length	CDR3 protein
TRBV5-1	TRBJ2-1	16	CASSLARLAGGDEQFF
TRBV5-6	TRBJ1-2	14	CASSPGAGWNGYTF
TRBV6-2/TRBV6-3	TRBJ1-1	17	CASSYPNPRQGGTEAFF
TRBV11-2	TRBJ1-2	15	CASSDQQGEAYGYTF
TRBV7-2	TRBJ1-2	15	CASSLGDRESGGYTF
TRBV18	TRBJ1-4	15	CASSQTTGGGEKLFF
TRBV18	TRBJ2-5	13	CASSPPGGETQYF
TRBV4-3	TRBJ1-1	15	CASSQDLRERTEAFF
TRBV5-1	TRBJ2-1	17	CASSLEGLLANGGGQFF
TRBV2	TRBJ2-7	12	CASSLTDYEQYF
TRBV27	TRBJ2-3	15	CASSPRDRGADTQYF
TRBV3-1/TRBV3-2	TRBJ2-7	15	CASSQEHLATYEQYF
TRBV6-6	TRBJ2-5	16	CASTGGASGPQETQYF
TRBV6-5	TRBJ2-4	13	CASRDRAGNIQYF
TRBV19	TRBJ1-1	14	CASRPPGENTEAFF
TRBV7-2	TRBJ2-5	13	CASSQRQGETQYF
TRBV6-2/TRBV6-3	TRBJ1-5	15	CASSYSWGQGMPQHF
TRBV5-6	TRBJ1-5	16	CASSLAGRGRHQPQHF
TRBV27	TRBJ2-4	15	CASSPRLGRGNIQYF
TRBV12-5	TRBJ1-6	15	CASGVEPGQRSPLHF
TRBV27	TRBJ2-7	12	CASSPLGGEQYF
TRBV27	TRBJ1-5	14	CASSLRRGRGPQHF
TRBV14	TRBJ2-2	17	CASSQDLGLRGTGELFF
TRBV30	TRBJ1-3	11	CAWSVGGAIYF
TRBV30	TRBJ2-7	12	CAWRGALYEQYF
TRBV25-1	TRBJ1-2	14	CASSTEVANYGYTF
TRBV10-3	TRBJ2-7	15	CAISDNDRQTYEQYF
TRBV5-1	TRBJ1-1	13	CASSPTVATEAFF
TRBV9	TRBJ2-3	16	CASSVVGAGVADTQYF
TRBV11-1	TRBJ2-5	14	CASSQRARGETQYF
TRBV11-3	TRBJ2-3	14	CASSLVLAGDTQYF
TRBV5-1	TRBJ2-2	15	CASSSSGSRTGELFF
TRBV4-1	TRBJ2-1	16	CASSQDRIAGYNEQFF
TRBV3-1/TRBV3-2	TRBJ2-3	16	CASSQRSRQGTDTQYF
TRBV29-1	TRBJ1-1	14	CSVELGRPNTEAFF
TRBV5-4	TRBJ2-3	19	CASSSLLAGGLSGTDTQYF
TRBV24-1	TRBJ2-1	13	CATSDPSGRGGFF
TRBV20-1	TRBJ2-4	14	CSASSSGSGNIQYF
TRBV7-5	TRBJ1-2	14	CARWGAWTSYGYTF
TRBV9	TRBJ1-4	15	CASSPSGGTNEKLFF
TRBV5-5	TRBJ1-4	13	CASNSQGGGKLFF
TRBV7-2	TRBJ1-4	14	CASSSHATNEKLFF
TRBV10-1	TRBJ2-1	14	CASSAGDSYNEQFF
TRBV5-1	TRBJ2-1	14	CASSLAGRDNEQFF
TRBV6-4	TRBJ1-2	17	CASSDPGTPYANYGYTF
TRBV30	TRBJ1-1	11	CAWSGNAEAFF
TRBV5-4	TRBJ1-1	19	CASSLARGDRGRRNTEAFF
TRBV18	TRBJ1-4	13	CASSPVEWEKLFF
TRBV19	TRBJ1-2	15	CASSRGQASNYGYTF
TRBV30	TRBJ1-4	14	CAWSSHSTPEKLFF
TRBV29-1	TRBJ1-2	17	CSGPARFHWGANYGYTF
TRBV19	TRBJ2-7	15	CASSTPSGQPYEQYF
TRBV6-2/TRBV6-3	TRBJ1-2	16	CASSRDRGAYAYGYTF
TRBV18	TRBJ2-7	14	CASSGSSGRYEQYF
TRBV15	TRBJ2-5	13	CATSRDPSETQYF
TRBV9	TRBJ2-2	15	CASSGASGSRGELFF
TRBV10-3	TRBJ1-4	14	CAISGGRSNEKLFF
TRBV30	TRBJ2-7	14	CAWSAGQGFYEQYF
TRBV4-1	TRBJ1-5	15	CASSQETGGWQPQHF
TRBV9	TRBJ1-2	16	CASSVARRGPSYGYTF